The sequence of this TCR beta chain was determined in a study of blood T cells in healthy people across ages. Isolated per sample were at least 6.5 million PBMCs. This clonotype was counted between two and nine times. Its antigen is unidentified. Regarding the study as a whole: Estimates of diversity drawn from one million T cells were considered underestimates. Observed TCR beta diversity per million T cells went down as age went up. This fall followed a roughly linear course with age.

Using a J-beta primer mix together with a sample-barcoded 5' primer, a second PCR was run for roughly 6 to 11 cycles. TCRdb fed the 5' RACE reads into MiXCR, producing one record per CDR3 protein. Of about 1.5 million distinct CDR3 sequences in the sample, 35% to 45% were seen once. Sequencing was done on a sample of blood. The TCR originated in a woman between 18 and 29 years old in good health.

The CDR3 here is CASSLGGGLSSYNEQFF. Written as DNA, the CDR3 is TGTGCCAGCAGCTTAGGCGGGGGGTTGAGCTCCTACAATGAGCAGTTCTTC. The chain carries TRBV7-9 and TRBJ2-1; TRBD2 matches at 8 bases. V lost 1 base, J lost 0 bases, and 5 bases stayed unmatched. The CDR3 spans 17 residues. CDR1 SEHNR and CDR2 FQNEAQ come from the germline V gene (reference sequence).